A single sample gave rise to the 2 T cell receptor beta chains below, sequenced in a study of shared clonotypes between healthy human individuals. Generated by immunoSEQ multiplex PCR, the TCRdb table keeps only in-frame clones and is missing some. The table lists roughly 1 million clones, about three quarters of them singletons. The sample was memory CD4+ T cells sorted from blood. Indicated subset: CD45RA-negative fraction. The receptors were sampled from a man in his late teens or twenties in good health.

The CDR3 nucleotides read TGTGCCAGCAGTCGGACAGGGATTGGACAGCCCCAGCATTTT. This translates into CASSRTGIGQPQHF. The chain uses TRBV2 and TRBJ1-5; 8 positions match TRBD1. This CDR3 is 14 amino acids long. Germline values: CDR1 SNHLY, CDR2 FYNNEI. J gave up 7 bases and V 5 bases, and 7 bases lay outside the gene matches.

This clone has a handful of counts. The same CDR3 also results from other DNA sequences found in this sample. V usage is TRBV19 and J usage is TRBJ1-5, with D hard to call. Germline V gene data show CDR1 as LNHDA and CDR2 as SQIVND (reference sequence). V was shortened by 1 base and J by 5 bases, with 3 bases between the two germline ends. The CDR3 is 12 amino acids. CDR3: CASSIGYQPQHF. The CDR3 DNA reads TGTGCCAGTAGTATAGGGTATCAGCCCCAGCATTTT.